This T cell receptor (beta chain) was sequenced in a study of control samples from healthy donors and cancer patients. Germline assignment: CDR1 MNHEY and CDR2 SMNVEV (reference sequence). V lost 2 bases to trimming and J lost 9 bases, with 14 bases between them. This CDR3 is 14 amino acids long. Clones were sequenced by immunoSEQ multiplex PCR, and TCRdb holds only the in-frame ones, with some missing. The sample holds 260,000 or so clones, about four fifths seen once. This chain joins TRBV27 and TRBJ2-1; D remains ambiguous. This receptor was identified in a woman aged 55-69 years with lung cancer. The material sequenced was PBMCs. As DNA, the CDR3 is TGTGCCAGCAGTTTACCGTTGGTGGGCAGTGAGCAGTTCTTC. As protein: CASSLPLVGSEQFF.